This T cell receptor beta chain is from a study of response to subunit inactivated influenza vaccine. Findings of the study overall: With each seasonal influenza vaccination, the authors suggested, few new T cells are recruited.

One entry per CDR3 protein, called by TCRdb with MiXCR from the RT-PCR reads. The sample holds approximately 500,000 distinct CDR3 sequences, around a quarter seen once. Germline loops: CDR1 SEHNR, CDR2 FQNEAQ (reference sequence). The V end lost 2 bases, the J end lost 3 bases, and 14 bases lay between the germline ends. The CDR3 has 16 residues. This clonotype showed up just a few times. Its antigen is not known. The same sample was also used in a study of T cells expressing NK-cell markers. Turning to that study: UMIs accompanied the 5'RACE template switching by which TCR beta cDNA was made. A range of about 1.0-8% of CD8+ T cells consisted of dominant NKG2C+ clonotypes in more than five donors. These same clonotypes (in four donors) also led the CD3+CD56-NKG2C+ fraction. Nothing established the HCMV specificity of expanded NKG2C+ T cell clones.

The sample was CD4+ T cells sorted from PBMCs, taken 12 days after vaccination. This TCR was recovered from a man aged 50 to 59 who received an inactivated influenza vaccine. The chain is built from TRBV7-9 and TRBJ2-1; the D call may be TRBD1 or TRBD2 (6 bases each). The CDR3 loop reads CASSLLGGGDYNEQFF. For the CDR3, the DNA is TGTGCCAGCAGCTTACTCGGGGGCGGGGACTACAATGAGCAGTTCTTC.